This TCR beta chain was identified during a study of T cell responses to AZD1222 COVID-19 vaccine. Both about-4-week and about-12-week second-dose recipients were combined. Broader study findings: Repertoire sampling happened only post peak T cell response. A reported finding is that nearly half of spike-specific TCRs target unmutated variant regions. White British donors predominated, females outnumbered males, and clonal diversity was possibly underestimated.

Here immunoSEQ multiplex PCR was the method, and the copy in TCRdb shows in-frame clones only, minus some. This table holds 150,000 or so clones, roughly 92% found once. The length of the CDR3 is 14 residues. Trimming cost V 3 bases and J 7 bases, with 13 bases left between them. Germline values: CDR1 SGHAT, CDR2 FQNNGV. Details on this clone: Its antigen is undetermined.

J is TRBJ1-5 and V is TRBV11-2, with D possibly matching TRBD1 (5 bases). The sequence was collected from an adult who received the AZD1222 COVID-19 vaccine. Here the sequenced sample was peripheral blood, taken 28 days after the second AZD1222 dose. The CDR3 loop is CASSLGGSRQPQHF. Written as DNA, the CDR3 is TGTGCCAGCAGCTTGGGGGGTTCGAGGCAGCCCCAGCATTTT.